Shown below are 15 T cell receptor beta chains from a single sample sequenced in a study of a mutant IDH1 vaccine in newly diagnosed glioma. For these TCRs, the target antigens are not known. Sample time point: week 35, safety follow-up. Vaccination comprised doses that each held 300 ug of mutant IDH1 20-mer peptide, plus topical imiquimod. Using immunoSEQ multiplex PCR, the repertoire was profiled, and TCRdb retains in-frame clones only, with some absent. Of about 69,000 clones listed, around nine tenths are singletons. Here the sequenced sample was PBMCs, taken from a glioma patient whose treatment included an IDH1 peptide vaccine. Receptors were obtained from a man aged 30 to 39 with glioma.

This chain uses TRBV7-9 with TRBJ2-2; TRBD1 agrees at 9 bases. The CDR3 consists of 19 residues. Per the germline V gene, CDR1 is SEHNR and CDR2 is FQNEAQ (reference sequence). V dropped 4 bases and J dropped 3; count of bases not matched to a gene: 15. Written as DNA, the CDR3 is TGTGCCAGCAGCTCCACTCGCTTCCGGGACAGGGAGGACACCGGGGAGCTGTTTTTT. Its protein is CASSSTRFRDREDTGELFF.

The V call is TRBV2, the J call TRBJ2-3, with D hard to call. The CDR3 sequence is 15 residues long. Germline V CDR1 and CDR2: SNHLY, FYNNEI. Trimming stripped 6 bases from V and 2 bases from J, with 15 bases between. CDR3 amino acids: CASSRSPGPTDTQYF. The DNA of the CDR3 is TGTGCCAGCAGCCGTTCACCCGGGCCCACAGATACGCAGTATTTT.

This sequence joins TRBV6-6 and TRBJ2-5; a weak D match, TRBD2 (6 bases). CDR1 MNHNY and CDR2 SVGAGI come from the germline V gene (reference sequence). V was cut by 7 bases and J by 7 bases, with 22 bases left in between. CDR3 size: 15 residues. CDR3: CASTPGTGGPGTQYF. CDR3 bases: TGTGCCAGCACACCGGGGACTGGCGGTCCGGGGACCCAGTACTTC.

The chain uses TRBV28 and TRBJ1-6, with D unresolved. CDR1 is MDHEN and CDR2 is SYDVKM in the germline V gene. V lost 6 bases and J 5 bases, leaving 11 bases between the germline ends. This CDR3 is built from 14 residues. CDR3 region: CASSRQLDNSPLHF. The DNA of the CDR3 is TGTGCCAGCAGCCGCCAACTTGATAATTCACCCCTCCACTTT. The full variable domain, completed using reference TRBV28 and TRBJ1-6, is DVKVTQSSRYLVKRTGEKVFLECVQDMDHENMFWYRQDPGLGLRLIYFSYDVKMKEKGDIPEGYSVSREKKERFSLILESASTNQTSMYLCASSRQLDNSPLHFGNGTRLTVT.

V usage is TRBV30 and J usage is TRBJ2-3; 10 positions agree with TRBD1. The CDR3 contains 14 residues. In germline, CDR1 is GTSNPN, CDR2 SVGIG (reference sequence). V lost 5 bases and J lost 6; bases outside the gene matches: 8. DNA of the CDR3: TGTGCCTGGGGATCCGGGACAGGGGTGGATACGCAGTATTTT. As protein: CAWGSGTGVDTQYF.

This clone came up once. This rearrangement joins TRBV19 to TRBJ1-2; D is ambiguous. CDR1 is LNHDA, CDR2 SQIVND, per germline (reference sequence). The V end was cut by 5 bases, the J end by 1 base, with 11 bases between. The CDR3 has 14 amino acids. This CDR3 reads CASSQDGSNYGYTF. For the CDR3, the DNA is TGTGCCAGTAGTCAGGACGGGAGTAACTATGGCTACACCTTC.

The rearrangement joins TRBV28 to TRBJ1-5, with D unresolved. Looked up from germline, CDR1 is MDHEN and CDR2 is SYDVKM. CDR3 length: 11 residues. V lost 3 bases, J lost 7 bases, and 4 bases lay in between. Here the CDR3 DNA reads TGTGCCAGCAGTTTGGGACAGCCCCAGCATTTT. Amino acids: CASSLGQPQHF.

The gene calls are TRBV5-1 and TRBJ2-1, with 9 bases aligning to TRBD2. The CDR3 loop spans 15 amino acids. J gave up 6 bases and V 0 bases, and 4 bases lay outside the gene matches. Germline CDR1 and CDR2: SGHRS and YFSETQ. The DNA of the CDR3 is TGCGCCAGCAGCTTGGGAGCGGGAGGCTTCAATGAGCAGTTCTTC. This gives the protein CASSLGAGGFNEQFF.

The gene calls are TRBV28 and TRBJ2-1; possibly TRBD2 for D (7 bases). V lost 3 bases and J 7 bases, leaving 25 bases between the germline ends. Germline V gene lookup returns CDR1 MDHEN and CDR2 SYDVKM. The CDR3 consists of 18 residues. As DNA, the CDR3 is TGTGCCAGCAGTTTGAGGGGGGGGATTTTCAAGACAGTGAATGAGCAGTTCTTC. Translated: CASSLRGGIFKTVNEQFF.

The gene calls are TRBV27 and TRBJ1-2; 10 nucleotides align to TRBD1. Germline loops: CDR1 MNHEY, CDR2 SMNVEV (reference sequence). With 5 bases clipped from V and 0 bases from J, the junction kept 6 bases outside the gene matches. The length of the CDR3 is 16 residues. The CDR3, as DNA: TGTGCCAGCAGTCCCCAAGGACAGGGGGCTAACTATGGCTACACCTTC. Amino acids: CASSPQGQGANYGYTF.

This clone was seen just once. The chain is built from TRBV7-9 and TRBJ1-1, with TRBD1 matching over 7 bases. This CDR3 spans 15 amino acids. Trimming removed 10 bases from V and 5 bases from J; junction bases left unmatched: 16. The germline CDR1 and CDR2 sequences are SEHNR and FQNEAQ (reference sequence). In DNA, the CDR3 is TGTGCCACCGAGTGGACAGGCGTTAGTTTTACTGAAGCTTTCTTT. Amino acids: CATEWTGVSFTEAFF. Filled out from reference TRBV7-9 and TRBJ1-1, the complete variable domain reads DTGVSQNPRHKITKRGQNVTFRCDPISEHNRLYWYRQTLGQGPEFLTYFQNEAQLEKSRLLSDRFSAERPKGSFSTLEIQRTEQGDSAMYLCATEWTGVSFTEAFFGQGTRLTVV.

This rearrangement joins TRBV7-2 to TRBJ2-5; perhaps TRBD2 as D (5 bases). Trimming took 4 bases from V and 4 from J, leaving 13 bases between them. The CDR3 runs 14 residues. Germline loops: CDR1 SGHTA, CDR2 FQGNSA. The CDR3 loop reads CASSSVAGGETQYF. Written as DNA, the CDR3 is TGTGCCAGCAGCTCTGTGGCGGGTGGAGAGACCCAGTACTTC.

The chain recombines TRBV5-1 with TRBJ2-7; D unclear. Germline assignment: CDR1 SGHRS and CDR2 YFSETQ. The CDR3 runs 14 residues. V lost 3 bases and J lost 1, with 11 bases in between. CDR3 loop: CASSSRQESYEQYF. CDR3 nucleotide sequence: TGCGCCAGCAGCTCCCGGCAGGAGTCCTACGAGCAGTACTTC. The full variable domain, with the rest looked up from reference TRBV5-1 and TRBJ2-7, is KAGVTQTPRYLIKTRGQQVTLSCSPISGHRSVSWYQQTPGQGLQFLFEYFSETQRNKGNFPGRFSGRQFSNSRSEMNVSTLELGDSALYLCASSSRQESYEQYFGPGTRLTVT.

In nucleotides, the CDR3 is TGTGCCAGCAGCGCCGATTCCGGGACAGGGGGTGACGAGCAGTACTTC. It encodes CASSADSGTGGDEQYF. The chain links TRBV9 to TRBJ2-7, with 11 nucleotides matching TRBD1. Germline V gene sequence: CDR1 SGDLS, CDR2 YYNGEE. V shed 3 bases, J shed 5 bases, and the junction held 10 bases outside the gene matches. This CDR3 is built from 16 residues.

J is TRBJ2-1 and V is TRBV5-5; D uncertain. The CDR3 has 13 residues. Trimming removed 5 bases at V and 0 bases at J, with 6 bases between. Germline V gene sequence: CDR1 SGHKS, CDR2 YYEKEE (reference sequence). The CDR3 sequence: CASSLSSYNEQFF. The CDR3 bases are TGTGCCAGCAGTCTCAGCTCCTACAATGAGCAGTTCTTC.